Below are 3 T cell receptor beta chains sequenced from a single sample in a study of blood T cell repertoires in COVID-19. Repertoires were generated with immunoSEQ multiplex PCR, while TCRdb's copy carries only in-frame clones and drops some. The profile shows over 250,000 clones, roughly 88% of them singletons. The sample was peripheral blood. The receptor set was obtained from a woman aged 70-85 years with COVID-19, enrolled during active disease.

The CDR3 bases are TGCGCCAGCAGCACCCCCACTAGGCCTAGCGGGACCTACAATGAGCAGTTCTTC. This codes for CASSTPTRPSGTYNEQFF. V gene TRBV4-1 combines with J gene TRBJ2-1; TRBD2 matches at 9 bases. J was trimmed by 2 bases and V by 5 bases; bases with no gene match: 13. CDR3 length: 18 residues. Looked up from germline, CDR1 is MGHRA and CDR2 is YSYEKL.

This chain links TRBV5-1 with TRBJ1-2, with unresolved D. Looked up from germline, CDR1 is SGHRS and CDR2 is YFSETQ. With 7 bases removed from V and 8 bases from J, the gap between germline ends came to 18 bases. The length of the CDR3 is 13 residues. The CDR3 region is CASGQRGAEGYTF. The CDR3 DNA is TGCGCCAGCGGCCAGCGGGGAGCTGAGGGCTACACCTTC.

This rearrangement joins TRBV30 to TRBJ1-2; weak D call: TRBD1 (6 bases). Between the trimmed V and J ends, which lost 4 bases and 4 bases, there was a span of 13 bases. The CDR3 is made up of 13 amino acids. From germline, CDR1 is GTSNPN and CDR2 SVGIG (reference sequence). CDR3 nucleotide sequence: TGTGCCTGGACCAGGGACACTTCCTATGGCTACACCTTC. It translates to CAWTRDTSYGYTF.